This is a list of T cell receptor beta chains from one sample in a study of cytomegalovirus exposure and HLA in healthy donors. Produced via immunoSEQ multiplex PCR; TCRdb's table is partial and in-frame only. The sample lists 200,000 to 300,000 clones, roughly 78% occurring once. Sequencing input: PBMCs. The origin of the receptors is a boy younger than 18 in good health and CMV-seronegative. CDR3s include the opening cysteine and the closing phenylalanine or tryptophan. A D gene is named only where the DNA matches it firmly. Expanded clones get a size class; other rows say once, few or many, or leave the size out.

clone size,J gene,CDR3 length,V gene,D gene,CDR3 protein,CDR3 DNA
NA,TRBJ1-2,13,TRBV13,TRBD1,CASSFQGVRGYTF,TGTGCCAGCAGCTTCCAGGGGGTGCGCGGCTACACCTTC
NA,TRBJ2-7,14,TRBV30,NA,CAWSLWEGHYEQYF,TGTGCCTGGAGTCTATGGGAAGGACACTACGAGCAGTACTTC
NA,TRBJ1-2,19,TRBV5-1,TRBD1,CASRGPRGQGPPRTYGYTF,TGCGCCAGCAGGGGCCCCCGGGGACAGGGGCCCCCTCGTACGTATGGCTACACCTTC
NA,TRBJ2-3,18,TRBV4-2,TRBD2,CASSYGLAGPGGTDTQYF,TGTGCCAGCAGCTATGGACTAGCGGGGCCAGGGGGCACAGATACGCAGTATTTT
NA,TRBJ2-3,15,TRBV11-3,NA,CASSLDPVRSDTQYF,TGTGCCAGCAGCTTAGACCCTGTCCGGTCGGATACGCAGTATTTT
few,TRBJ2-3,12,TRBV5-4,NA,CASSVSGDTQYF,TGTGCCAGCAGCGTGAGTGGAGATACGCAGTATTTT
NA,TRBJ1-1,13,TRBV9,TRBD1,CASSRTGGAEAFF,TGTGCCAGCAGCAGAACAGGGGGTGCTGAAGCTTTCTTT
NA,TRBJ2-7,16,TRBV7-6,TRBD1,CASSPTGGLSYYEQYF,TGTGCCAGCAGCCCGACAGGGGGCTTGTCCTACTACGAGCAGTACTTC
NA,TRBJ2-7,15,TRBV30,TRBD2,CAWSYLAGGPPEQYF,TGTGCCTGGAGTTACCTAGCGGGGGGGCCGCCCGAGCAGTACTTC
NA,TRBJ2-5,13,TRBV5-6,NA,CASSLGRRETQYF,TGTGCCAGCAGCCTAGGTCGGCGAGAGACCCAGTACTTC
NA,TRBJ2-5,17,TRBV12-5,TRBD2,CASGLGTLAGGQETQYF,TGTGCTAGTGGTTTGGGGACACTAGCGGGGGGACAAGAGACCCAGTACTTC
NA,TRBJ1-1,12,TRBV10-3,TRBD1,CATGDRWTEAFF,TGTGCCACTGGGGACAGATGGACTGAAGCTTTCTTT
NA,TRBJ1-5,13,TRBV10-1,NA,CASSESTGQPQHF,TGCGCCAGCAGTGAGTCTACGGGTCAGCCCCAGCATTTT
NA,TRBJ2-3,13,TRBV5-6,NA,CASSLDSADTQYF,TGTGCCAGCAGCTTGGACTCTGCAGATACGCAGTATTTT
NA,TRBJ2-1,16,TRBV9,NA,CASSRFGGNTYNEQFF,TGTGCCAGCAGTAGATTCGGGGGAAACACCTACAATGAGCAGTTCTTC
NA,TRBJ1-1,13,TRBV12-5,NA,CASGPGATGKAFF,TGTGCTAGTGGTCCTGGGGCGACAGGAAAAGCTTTCTTT
NA,TRBJ1-1,14,TRBV5-1,NA,CASSSGLLNTEAFF,TGCGCCAGCAGCTCGGGACTCCTGAACACTGAAGCTTTCTTT
NA,TRBJ1-5,14,TRBV6-6,TRBD1,CASTGQGSNQPQHF,TGTGCCAGCACCGGACAGGGTAGCAATCAGCCCCAGCATTTT
NA,TRBJ1-1,16,TRBV27,TRBD1,CASSPTPGQINTEAFF,TGTGCCAGCAGTCCCACCCCGGGACAGATAAACACTGAAGCTTTCTTT
few,TRBJ1-1,13,TRBV5-1,NA,CASSLGAGTEAFF,TGCGCCAGCAGCTTGGGGGCGGGCACTGAAGCTTTCTTT
NA,TRBJ1-1,10,TRBV29-1,NA,CSVPGTEAFF,TGCAGCGTCCCAGGCACTGAAGCTTTCTTT
few,TRBJ1-5,11,TRBV2,NA,CASRLGQPQHF,TGTGCCAGCAGACTGGGCCAGCCCCAGCATTTT
NA,TRBJ1-2,15,TRBV7-2,NA,CASSLDPGGGYGYTF,TGTGCCAGCAGCTTAGATCCGGGGGGGGGCTATGGCTACACCTTC
NA,TRBJ2-7,15,TRBV5-1,NA,CASSLAAGRGYEQYF,TGCGCCAGCAGCTTGGCCGCGGGGCGGGGCTACGAGCAGTACTTC
NA,TRBJ2-1,18,TRBV4-1,NA,CASSRLPLRSDLYNEQFF,TGCGCCAGCAGCCGACTACCTCTGAGAAGTGACTTATACAATGAGCAGTTCTTC
NA,TRBJ1-5,14,TRBV5-4,NA,CASSPSVGDQPQHF,TGTGCCAGCAGCCCGTCCGTCGGAGATCAGCCCCAGCATTTT
NA,TRBJ2-5,15,TRBV28,NA,CASALPRDGRETQYF,TGTGCCAGCGCCCTACCCCGGGACGGGAGAGAGACCCAGTACTTC
few,TRBJ1-1,12,TRBV6-1,TRBD1,CASSLDRTEAFF,TGTGCCAGCAGTCTGGACAGGACTGAAGCTTTCTTT
once,TRBJ2-7,15,TRBV6-4,TRBD2,CASSDYLAAIYEQYF,TGTGCCAGCAGTGACTACCTAGCGGCAATCTACGAGCAGTACTTC
NA,TRBJ2-7,15,TRBV5-1,TRBD2,CASSLSGGRSYEQYF,TGCGCCAGCAGCTTAAGCGGGGGTAGGTCCTACGAGCAGTACTTC
few,TRBJ2-1,14,TRBV28,NA,CASTVEGAWNEQFF,TGTGCCAGCACCGTGGAGGGGGCCTGGAATGAGCAGTTCTTC
NA,TRBJ1-1,17,TRBV4-1,NA,CASSQGRRYREDTEAFF,TGCGCCAGCAGCCAAGGCCGACGCTACAGGGAAGACACTGAAGCTTTCTTT
NA,TRBJ1-1,13,TRBV6-1,NA,CASSVGVSTEAFF,TGTGCCAGCAGTGTAGGGGTGTCGACTGAAGCTTTCTTT
NA,TRBJ2-3,17,TRBV9,TRBD2,CASSMRRGGEPTDTQYF,TGTGCCAGCAGCATGAGGCGGGGGGGCGAACCCACAGATACGCAGTATTTT
NA,TRBJ2-7,14,TRBV11-2,TRBD1,CASSLFRGLYEQYF,TGTGCCAGCAGCTTATTCAGGGGGCTGTACGAGCAGTACTTC
NA,TRBJ2-3,19,TRBV19,TRBD2,CASSIGRLRGLALSDTQYF,TGTGCCAGTAGTATAGGCCGCTTAAGGGGACTAGCCCTTTCGGATACGCAGTATTTT
NA,TRBJ2-3,19,TRBV9,TRBD2,CASNSRRGLAGLNTDTQYF,TGTGCCAGCAACTCGAGACGGGGACTAGCGGGGTTAAACACAGATACGCAGTATTTT
NA,TRBJ1-4,12,TRBV19,NA,CASSPNDEKLFF,TGTGCCAGTAGCCCCAATGATGAAAAACTGTTTTTT
once,TRBJ1-2,13,TRBV6-5,NA,CAAYRAGDYGYTF,TGTGCCGCCTACAGGGCTGGGGACTATGGCTACACCTTC
NA,TRBJ2-3,15,TRBV6-5,TRBD2,CASSYGLAGTDTQYF,TGTGCCAGCAGTTACGGACTAGCGGGCACAGATACGCAGTATTTT
once,TRBJ1-5,13,TRBV6-1,TRBD1,CASTDRDNQPQHF,TGTGCCAGCACCGACAGGGACAATCAGCCCCAGCATTTT
once,TRBJ2-3,15,TRBV10-1,NA,CASSVLGARTDTQYF,TGCGCCAGCAGCGTTTTAGGGGCCCGCACAGATACGCAGTATTTT
NA,TRBJ1-1,14,TRBV27,NA,CASSPVRGLTWAFF,TGTGCCAGCAGCCCAGTCAGGGGCCTCACTTGGGCTTTCTTT
NA,TRBJ1-4,15,TRBV9,NA,CASSPQGGGNEKLFF,TGTGCCAGCAGCCCTCAAGGGGGGGGGAATGAAAAACTGTTTTTT
NA,TRBJ2-1,15,TRBV11-2,NA,CASSLDLVTSNEQFF,TGTGCCAGCAGCTTAGATCTGGTGACTAGCAATGAGCAGTTCTTC
NA,TRBJ2-7,14,TRBV19,TRBD1,CASSRDGQGRRQYF,TGTGCCAGTAGTAGGGACGGACAGGGGAGGAGGCAGTACTTC